This T cell receptor beta chain was sequenced for a study of blood T cell repertoires in COVID-19. Turning to the study itself: Samples representing acute and convalescent COVID-19 were sourced from the United States, Italy and Spain.

Measured with immunoSEQ multiplex PCR; TCRdb has only the in-frame clones, and not every one. The data show about 180,000 clones, around 85% seen once. Germline values: CDR1 LNHDA, CDR2 SQIVND (reference sequence). Trimming left V 3 bases short and J 0 bases short, with 18 bases between. The length of the CDR3 is 18 residues. Only one count was recorded for this clone. This clonotype was obtained from a woman older than 75 with acute or convalescent COVID-19. The rearrangement uses TRBV19 and TRBJ1-5; no firm D call. Sequencing used peripheral blood. Here the CDR3 reads CASSIGDSTDYSNQPQHF. In DNA form, the CDR3 reads TGTGCCAGTAGTATTGGCGACTCAACGGACTATAGCAATCAGCCCCAGCATTTT.